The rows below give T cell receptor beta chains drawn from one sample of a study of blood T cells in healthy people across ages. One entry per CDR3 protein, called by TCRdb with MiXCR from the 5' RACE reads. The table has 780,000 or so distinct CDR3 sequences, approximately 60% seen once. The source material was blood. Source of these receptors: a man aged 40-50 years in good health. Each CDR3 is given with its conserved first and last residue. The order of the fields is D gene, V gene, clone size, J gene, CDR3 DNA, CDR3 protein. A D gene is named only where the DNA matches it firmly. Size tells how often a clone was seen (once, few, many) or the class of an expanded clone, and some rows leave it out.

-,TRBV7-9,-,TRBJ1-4,TGTGCCAGCAGCCCCTTACCTGAAAAACTGTTTTTT,CASSPLPEKLFF
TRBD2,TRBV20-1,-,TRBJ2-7,TGCAGTGCTAGACTCACTAGCGGGGGGTCCTACGAGCAGTACTTC,CSARLTSGGSYEQYF
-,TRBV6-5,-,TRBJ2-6,TGTGCCAGTCGATTAGGGTCTGGGGCCAACGTCCTGACTTTC,CASRLGSGANVLTF
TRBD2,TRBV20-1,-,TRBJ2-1,TGCAGTGCTGCCCCCCAACTAGCGGTTCACAATGAGCAGTTCTTC,CSAAPQLAVHNEQFF
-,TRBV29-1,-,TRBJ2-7,TGCAGCGTTGAAAATGGAGGGGTGGGCGAGCAGTACTTC,CSVENGGVGEQYF
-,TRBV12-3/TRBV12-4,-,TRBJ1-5,TGTGCCAGCAGTTTAAAAGGATCCGGCGCCCAGCCCCAGCATTTT,CASSLKGSGAQPQHF
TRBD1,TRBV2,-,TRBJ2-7,TGTGCCAGCAGCCGGGACAGGGCGTCCTACAATGAGCAGTACTTC,CASSRDRASYNEQYF
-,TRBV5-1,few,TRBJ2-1,TGCGCCAGCAGCTTGGAGCCTAGGTATGAGCAGTTCTTC,CASSLEPRYEQFF
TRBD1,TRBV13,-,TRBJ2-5,TGTACCAGCAGCTTCCCGGACAGGACACAGTACTTC,CTSSFPDRTQYF
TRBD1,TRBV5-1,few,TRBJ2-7,TGCGCCAGCAGCCAAACCGGGACAGCACCCTACGAGCAGTACTTC,CASSQTGTAPYEQYF
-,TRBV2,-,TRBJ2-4,TGTGCCAGCAGTGAATTAGGGTTGATTCTAGCCAAAAACATTCAGTACTTC,CASSELGLILAKNIQYF
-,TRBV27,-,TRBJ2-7,TGTGCCAGCAGTTTAGTTCGGACGACTAACTACGAGCAGTACTTC,CASSLVRTTNYEQYF
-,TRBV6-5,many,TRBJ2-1,TGTGCCAGCAGTTATTTGAATGAGCAGTTCTTC,CASSYLNEQFF
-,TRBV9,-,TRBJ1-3,TGTGCCAGCACCAGAGAAGGGACACCGGTGGACACCATATATTTT,CASTREGTPVDTIYF
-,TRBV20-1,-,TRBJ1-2,TGCAGTGCTCCAGAGACAGGAATTCATGGCTACACCTTC,CSAPETGIHGYTF
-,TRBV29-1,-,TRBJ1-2,TGCAGCGTCCTACAACAGGTCACAGATGGCTACACCTTC,CSVLQQVTDGYTF
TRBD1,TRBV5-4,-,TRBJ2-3,TGTGCCAGCAGCTTATACCGGGACAGGGACTGGGATACGCAGTATTTT,CASSLYRDRDWDTQYF